Listed here are 11 T cell receptor beta chains from one sample, sequenced in a study of cytomegalovirus exposure and HLA in healthy donors. The PCR had 60 Vbeta and 13 Jbeta primers. Method: immunoSEQ multiplex PCR; TCRdb's copy keeps in-frame clones and lacks some. The sample consists of 150,000 to 200,000 clones, over 75% of them appearing once. Sequencing was performed on PBMCs. The receptors were gathered from a girl under three years old in good health and CMV-seronegative.

J is TRBJ2-5 and V is TRBV7-7; 9 nucleotides align to TRBD2. This CDR3 region has 16 residues. V was clipped by 5 bases and J by 3 bases; unmatched bases: 10. The germline CDR1 and CDR2 sequences are SSHAT and FNYEAQ (reference sequence). The CDR3 here is CASSPIELAGEETQYF. CDR3 in DNA: TGTGCCAGCAGCCCAATAGAATTAGCGGGAGAAGAGACCCAGTACTTC. The full variable domain, completed using reference TRBV7-7 and TRBJ2-5, is GAGVSQSPRYKVTKRGQDVTLRCDPISSHATLYWYQQALGQGPEFLTYFNYEAQPDKSGLPSDRFSAERPEGSISTLTIQRTEQRDSAMYRCASSPIELAGEETQYFGPGTRLLVL.

This clone has more than one count but fewer than ten. This chain joins TRBV15 and TRBJ2-5; no definite D call. CDR1 is LNHNV and CDR2 is YYDKDF in the germline V gene (reference sequence). The CDR3 covers 13 residues. Deletions cut 2 bases from V and 3 bases from J, with 7 bases between. The CDR3 is CATSRSSEETQYF. In DNA, the CDR3 is TGTGCCACCAGCAGATCTTCGGAAGAGACCCAGTACTTC.

This rearrangement joins TRBV7-9 to TRBJ1-5; the D gene is possibly TRBD1 (6 bases). The CDR3 extends over 15 amino acids. V lost 5 bases and J 7 bases, leaving 18 bases between the germline ends. CDR1 and CDR2 from the germline V gene are SEHNR and FQNEAQ (reference sequence). The CDR3 sequence is CASSQRGGQGQPQHF. Here the CDR3 DNA reads TGTGCCAGCAGCCAGAGGGGGGGTCAGGGGCAGCCCCAGCATTTT.

This clone showed up just a few times. The V and J genes are TRBV6-5 and TRBJ1-4, with D possibly TRBD1 on 6 matching bases. CDR1 is MNHEY, CDR2 SVGAGI, per germline. V was shortened by 0 bases and J by 7 bases, with 12 bases between the two germline ends. The CDR3 consists of 15 residues. Written as DNA, the CDR3 is TGTGCCAGCAGTTACTCGAGGGGGTTTGCTGAAAAACTGTTTTTT. It encodes CASSYSRGFAEKLFF.

This clone was counted once. The chain combines TRBV6-5 with TRBJ2-2; unclear D gene. CDR3 length: 15 amino acids. Germline CDR1 is MNHEY and CDR2 is SVGAGI. The CDR3 loop is CATQRAGYNTGELFF. CDR3 bases: TGTGCTACGCAGCGAGCCGGCTATAACACCGGGGAGCTGTTTTTT.

The chain has TRBV4-3 and TRBJ2-1; 10 bases map to TRBD2. The CDR3 runs 15 residues. Germline CDR1 is LGHNA and CDR2 is YSLEER. Losses at the gene ends were 4 bases for V and 2 bases for J; bases not matched to a gene: 2. CDR3 residues: CASSPSGGAYNEQFF. The CDR3 nucleotides read TGCGCCAGCAGCCCAAGCGGGGGGGCCTACAATGAGCAGTTCTTC.

CDR3 DNA: TGCAGCGTCGAGCTAGCGGAAACACAAGAGACCCAGTACTTC. Amino acids: CSVELAETQETQYF. This sequence joins TRBV29-1 and TRBJ2-5; 7 bases are shared with TRBD2. Germline V CDR1 and CDR2: SQVTM, ANQGSEA. This CDR3 region has 14 residues. J lost 2 bases, V lost 6 bases, and 9 bases had no gene match.

The chain uses TRBV28 and TRBJ2-7, with TRBD2 matching 14 bases. The CDR3 runs 15 residues. V gave up 10 bases and J gave up 6 bases; unmatched junction bases: 11. Germline V gene lookup returns CDR1 MDHEN and CDR2 SYDVKM. This CDR3 is CAIDRTSGGRVEQYF. CDR3 nucleotides: TGTGCCATCGATCGGACTAGCGGGGGGCGGGTCGAGCAGTACTTC.

This chain uses TRBV2 with TRBJ2-3; no definite D call. Germline CDR1 and CDR2: SNHLY and FYNNEI. There are 14 residues in the CDR3. V dropped 4 bases and J dropped 0 bases, with 8 bases sitting between them. In DNA form, the CDR3 reads TGTGCCAGCAGTGGTTCAGTTAGCACAGATACGCAGTATTTT. It translates to CASSGSVSTDTQYF.

The CDR3 bases are TGTGCCAGCAGCGTACAGGGACTACGCAATGAGCAGTTCTTC. It encodes CASSVQGLRNEQFF. The chain joins TRBV7-3 to TRBJ2-1; weak D call: TRBD2 (7 bases). V was trimmed by 5 bases and J by 6 bases, leaving 14 bases between them. Germline CDR1 SGHTA, CDR2 FQGTGA. CDR3 length: 14 residues.

This clone came up once. The chain employs TRBV9 and TRBJ2-7, with 7 bases aligning to TRBD2. The germline V gene has CDR1 SGDLS and CDR2 YYNGEE. J gave up 5 bases and V 0 bases, and 5 bases lay outside the gene matches. The length of the CDR3 is 14 residues. CDR3 bases: TGTGCCAGCAGCGTAGGGGGAGGGAGAAACGAGCAGTACTTC. This gives the protein CASSVGGGRNEQYF.